The entry below describes one T cell receptor (beta chain). This clone has more than one count but fewer than ten. The antigen it recognizes is unknown. Base qualities were left out, and no much larger clone turns up one base away. The time point label corresponds to: cycle 1 day 1 (C1D1), immediately before nivolumab initiation. Every trial patient had relapsed after autologous stem cell transplantation, and cohorts A, B and C differed in prior brentuximab vedotin exposure. A total of roughly 57 patients with relapsed/refractory classical Hodgkin lymphoma made up the trial cohort, and each patient's best overall response was complete response, partial response or progressive disease. Single-agent nivolumab was administered to trial patients in the multi-cohort phase II CheckMate 205 trial. Best overall response was determined by an independent review committee according to the 2007 International Working Group response criteria. Trial PBMCs were collected just before the start of nivolumab (C1D1) and during therapy at cycle 2 day 1 and cycle 4 day 1. Peripheral blood was collected in 8 mL Vacutainer Cell Preparation Tubes, from which PBMCs were isolated by centrifugation and then cryopreserved.

The cysteine opens and the phenylalanine closes a CDR3 of 13 amino acids. Of the read, only the CDR3 DNA is kept; its 39 bases are in frame from base 1. V and J lose 3 bases and 0 bases, and a span of 4 bases separates them. From a lookup of the germline V gene, CDR1 and CDR2 are SGHRS and YFSETQ. Genomic DNA was isolated using the Qiagen DNeasy kit from unsorted PBMCs as well as from negatively selected CD4+ and CD8+ fractions. TCR beta CDR3 regions were amplified by immunoSEQ multiplex PCR using primers annealing to V and J segments. A synthetic immune receptor repertoire was used to minimize amplification bias, and any residual bias was removed computationally once sequencing was done. The study's own analysis went as follows. Repertoire diversity was quantified as the Shannon entropy index using custom Python scripts. Unsorted, CD4+ and CD8+ repertoires were examined separately, except in combined analyses, for which CD4+ and CD8+ sequences were merged in silico. Clonal expansion was defined as a frequency increase of at least 2-fold after treatment compared with C1D1, and clones undetected at baseline were assigned a pseudocount of 0.5. Clones with 0 or 1 copy at C1D1 were classified as singleton clones, and clones with 2 or more copies were classified as non-singleton clones. Clones expanded in unsorted samples were assigned a CD4+, CD8+ or unknown annotation through matching of protein sequences in sorted samples from the same patient. Wilcoxon tests were applied to paired samples to test diversity changes from C1D1 to C4D1. This immuneACCESS table, as held by TCRdb, lists in-frame sequences with V and J called but not all clones. Of the missing ones, under half trace to an unresolved V gene in checked studies; the others have no known cause. That table furnishes V, J and clone size, whereas the DNA furnished D and trimming. This sample comprises some 96,000 clones, roughly 89% of them detected only once. The ten top clones hold less than 3.5% of the sample.

The sample originates from a study of PD-1 blockade in classical Hodgkin lymphoma (dated by TCRdb to the early 2020s). General notes on the study: Nivolumab dosing was 3 mg/kg intravenously every 2 weeks, continuing until either disease progression or unacceptable toxicity. The study used CyTOF and TCR beta sequencing to define a peripheral blood immune signature of response to PD-1 blockade in classical Hodgkin lymphoma.

Results the study describes overall, beyond this receptor: Trial patients with a complete response had baseline diversity similar to that of newly diagnosed patients, while partial responders and progressors had significantly lower diversity. Diversity was lower in patients who began nivolumab less than 1 year after ASCT, so these patients were left out of later analyses to avoid confounding by immune reconstitution. By C4D1, a significant rise was seen in CD4+ TCR diversity but not in CD8+ TCR diversity (p=0.0027 vs p=0.16), and the rise was most apparent among complete responders (p=0.02). Newly diagnosed patients were reported to have lower baseline TCR diversity than healthy donors, and relapsed/refractory patients were reported to have lower baseline TCR diversity still. The study covered only a single clinical trial cohort, and the causes of the repertoire differences, possibly disease activity or prior therapy, were still not defined.

This material consisted of peripheral blood mononuclear cells (PBMCs), taken at baseline. The receptor was isolated from a human donor with classical Hodgkin lymphoma. The rearrangement joined TRBV5-1 to TRBJ1-3, with the D gene uncertain. The DNA is TGCGCCAGCAGCTGGAACTCTGGAAACACCATATATTTT. It codes for CASSWNSGNTIYF.